Each of the 6 T cell receptor beta chains below was sequenced from the same sample in a study of T cell changes during pregnancy in multiple sclerosis. The method was immunoSEQ multiplex PCR; TCRdb's version includes in-frame clones alone and lacks a portion of them. The profile shows 25,000 to 30,000 clones, 90% to 95% of them singletons. Sequencing used CD4+ T cells from peripheral blood mononuclear cells, obtained in the first trimester of pregnancy. These receptors were obtained from a female donor with multiple sclerosis, enrolled in a pregnancy study.

The sample holds one count of this clone. This chain uses TRBV18 with TRBJ2-7, with D possibly matching TRBD1 (6 bases). The V end lost 3 bases, the J end lost 5 bases, and 17 bases lay between the germline ends. The CDR3 length is 15 residues. CDR1 and CDR2 (germline): KGHSH, LQKENI. The CDR3 reads CASSPQGRYSDEQYF. The CDR3 DNA reads TGTGCCAGCTCACCCCAGGGGCGATACTCGGACGAGCAGTACTTC.

This clone has only one observation. The CDR3 coding sequence is TGCGCCAGCAGCCGTACTAGCGGGGGGCCCAATGAGCAGTTCTTC. Protein: CASSRTSGGPNEQFF. This sequence joins TRBV5-1 and TRBJ2-1; TRBD2 matches 12 bases. Germline lookup yields CDR1 SGHRS and CDR2 YFSETQ. The CDR3 totals 15 residues. The J segment lost 6 bases and the V segment lost 4 bases, leaving 5 bases of the junction unmatched.

This clone was counted only a few times. The chain combines TRBV27 with TRBJ1-1; 7 nucleotides line up with TRBD1. V shed 4 bases and J 3 bases; nucleotides not matched to a gene: 2. CDR1 MNHEY and CDR2 SMNVEV come from the germline V gene (reference sequence). The length of the CDR3 is 13 residues. CDR3 residues: CASSYTGDTEAFF. The CDR3 DNA follows: TGTGCCAGCAGTTACACAGGGGACACTGAAGCTTTCTTT.

The J gene is TRBJ1-3, the V gene TRBV19, with a possible D match to TRBD1 (5 bases). The CDR3 spans 13 residues. CDR1 and CDR2 from the germline V gene are LNHDA and SQIVND (reference sequence). The ends were cut back, 3 bases at V and 7 bases at J, with 10 bases in the middle. The CDR3 nucleotides read TGTGCCAGTAGTATCCGACAGCAGAACACCATATATTTT. Encoded protein: CASSIRQQNTIYF.

The chain is built from TRBV28 and TRBJ1-5; D might be TRBD1 (5 bases). CDR3 size: 11 residues. Looked up from germline, CDR1 is MDHEN and CDR2 is SYDVKM. With 8 bases removed from V and 8 bases from J, the gap between germline ends came to 10 bases. The CDR3 DNA follows: TGTGCCAGCTCGCGGGGGGAGCCCCAGCATTTT. This sequence encodes CASSRGEPQHF.

The chain links TRBV7-2 to TRBJ1-3; 8 positions match TRBD1. The CDR3 totals 15 residues. The V gene end was trimmed by 4 bases and the J gene end by 3 bases; junction bases not matched to a gene: 5. The V gene's germline CDR1 is SGHTA and CDR2 FQGNSA. The CDR3 coding sequence is TGTGCCAGCAGCTCGGGGACAGGCTTTGGAAACACCATATATTTT. As protein: CASSSGTGFGNTIYF.